The source of this T cell receptor (beta chain) is a study of shared T cell receptors in the human thymus. Clones were sequenced by immunoSEQ multiplex PCR, and TCRdb holds only the in-frame ones, with some missing. The table includes hundreds of thousands of clones, around 87% detected once. V trimming: 6 bases; J trimming: 8 bases; junction bases outside the gene matches: 11. The CDR3 loop spans 14 amino acids. From germline, CDR1 is MNHEY and CDR2 SMNVEV (reference sequence). These data also featured in a second study, about human thymus T cells.

This receptor was taken from a boy under two years old with a congenital heart defect. The sequenced sample consisted of thymocytes. J is TRBJ1-2 and V is TRBV27; 8 nucleotides line up with TRBD1. DNA for the CDR3: TGTGCCAGCAGCTTAGATGCCAGGGGGCACGGCTACACCTTC. This encodes CASSLDARGHGYTF.